This TCR beta chain was identified in a study of T-cell memory formation after mild COVID-19. About the research overall: Clustering of TCRs was largely donor specific. Findings and limits, study-wide: In second-wave clones peaking day 37, SARS-CoV-2 specificity remained unconfirmed.

The CDR3 totals 12 residues. V was pared by 9 bases and J by 4 bases, with 5 bases of the junction left unmatched. Germline V gene data show CDR1 as LNHDA and CDR2 as SQIVND (reference sequence). TCRdb itself ran the 5' RACE reads through MiXCR, one entry per CDR3 protein. The data contain 350,000 or so distinct CDR3 sequences, more than 20% of them singletons. A note on this clonotype: Its antigen is not known.

The rearrangement joins TRBV19 to TRBJ2-5, with 7 nucleotides matching TRBD1. What was sequenced was PBMCs or a T cell subset sorted from them (not recorded which). This clonotype originated in a man between 18 and 29 years old who had mild COVID-19 (a few samples of this study predate the infection). Cell type and time point are not known. CDR3: CARPYRGETQYF. In DNA form, the CDR3 reads TGTGCCAGACCGTACAGGGGAGAGACCCAGTACTTC. Complete variable domain (other parts from reference TRBV19 and TRBJ2-5): DGGITQSPKYLFRKEGQNVTLSCEQNLNHDAMYWYRQDPGQGLRLIYYSQIVNDFQKGDIAEGYSVSREKKESFPLTVTSAQKNPTAFYLCARPYRGETQYFGPGTRLLVL.